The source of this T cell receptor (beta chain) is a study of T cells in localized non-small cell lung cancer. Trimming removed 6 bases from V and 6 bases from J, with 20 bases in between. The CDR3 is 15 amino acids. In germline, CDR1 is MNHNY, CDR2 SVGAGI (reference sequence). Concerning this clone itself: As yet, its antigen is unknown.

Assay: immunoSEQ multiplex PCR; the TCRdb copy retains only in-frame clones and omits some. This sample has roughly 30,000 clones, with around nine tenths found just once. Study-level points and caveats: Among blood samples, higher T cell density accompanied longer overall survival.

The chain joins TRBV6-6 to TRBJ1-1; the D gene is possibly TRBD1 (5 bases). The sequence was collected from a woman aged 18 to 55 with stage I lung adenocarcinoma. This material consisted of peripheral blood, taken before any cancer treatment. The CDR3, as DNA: TGTGCCAGCAGCCGGGAGGGGCCAACAAGCTCTGAAGCTTTCTTT. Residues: CASSREGPTSSEAFF.